These 9 T cell receptor beta chains were sequenced from one sample in a study of blood T cell repertoires in COVID-19. The assay was immunoSEQ multiplex PCR, and TCRdb's table has in-frame clones only and misses some. The table lists some 240,000 clones, around 88% of them singletons. The specimen was PBMCs or T cells enriched from blood (not recorded which). The receptors stem from a woman aged 40-49 years with acute COVID-19.

The V gene is TRBV29-1, the J gene TRBJ1-2; TRBD1 matches at 11 bases. The J segment lost 4 bases and the V segment lost 5 bases, leaving 18 bases of the junction unmatched. The CDR3 has 18 amino acids. Germline assignment: CDR1 SQVTM and CDR2 ANQGSEA. This chain's CDR3 is CSVMESQKGQGAGYGYTF. The CDR3 DNA reads as TGCAGCGTTATGGAGAGTCAGAAAGGACAGGGGGCTGGCTATGGCTACACCTTC. Looking up the rest from reference TRBV29-1 and TRBJ1-2 gives the full variable domain: SAVISQKPSRDICQRGTSLTIQCQVDSQVTMMFWYRQQPGQSLTLIATANQGSEATYESGFVIDKFPISRPNLTFSTLTVSNMSPEDSSIYLCSVMESQKGQGAGYGYTFGSGTRLTVV.

This chain uses TRBV4-1 with TRBJ2-7, with TRBD2 matching over 10 bases. Germline loops: CDR1 MGHRA, CDR2 YSYEKL. This CDR3 comprises 19 residues. V lost 0 bases, J lost 2 bases, and 13 bases stayed unmatched. The CDR3 spells CASSQDFGLAAEAPYEQYF. The DNA of the CDR3 is TGCGCCAGCAGCCAAGATTTTGGACTAGCGGCAGAAGCCCCCTACGAGCAGTACTTC.

The chain is built from TRBV7-6 and TRBJ2-5; D unclear. The CDR3 covers 13 residues. Trimming took off 5 bases at V and 1 base at J, with 8 bases between the two ends. In germline, CDR1 is SGHVS, CDR2 FNYEAQ. CDR3 DNA: TGTGCCAGCAGCAGCATCACCCAAGAGACCCAGTACTTC. This translates into CASSSITQETQYF.

This clone occurred a few times. Other DNA sequences in this sample translate to the same CDR3. The rearrangement joins TRBV4-1 to TRBJ1-4, with D possibly TRBD1 on 5 matching bases. Germline CDR1 and CDR2: MGHRA and YSYEKL. There are 15 residues in the CDR3. V gave up 3 bases and J gave up 3 bases, with 11 bases separating them. CDR3 coding DNA: TGCGCCAGCAGCCAGAGCGGGGCGTCTAATGAAAAACTGTTTTTT. This translates into CASSQSGASNEKLFF.

The rearrangement uses TRBV4-1 and TRBJ2-1, with D possibly matching TRBD2 (6 bases). Germline-derived CDR1 and CDR2 are MGHRA and YSYEKL. This CDR3 region has 13 residues. V was shortened by 4 bases and J by 8 bases, with 12 bases between the two germline ends. The CDR3 here is CASSPYGGDEQFF. The DNA of the CDR3 is TGCGCCAGCAGCCCATACGGGGGTGATGAGCAGTTCTTC.

The chain has TRBV21-1 and TRBJ2-2; the D segment call TRBD2 is taken from the table without a DNA check. TRBV21-1 is a pseudogene. The CDR3 runs 14 residues. CDR3 loop: CASSNHESTGELFF. The CDR3 coding sequence is TGTGCCAGCAGCAATCACGAGTCCACCGGGGAGCTGTTTTTT.

The V call is TRBV30, the J call TRBJ2-5; D gene unclear. The CDR3 has 12 residues. CDR1 GTSNPN and CDR2 SVGIG come from the germline V gene (reference sequence). V was trimmed by 0 bases and J by 2 bases, leaving 4 bases between them. CDR3 loop: CAWSVQQETQYF. CDR3 in DNA: TGTGCCTGGAGTGTACAACAAGAGACCCAGTACTTC. Together with reference TRBV30 and TRBJ2-5, the CDR3 gives the full variable domain: SQTIHQWPATLVQPVGSPLSLECTVEGTSNPNLYWYRQAAGRGLQLLFYSVGIGQISSEVPQNLSASRPQDRQFILSSKKLLLSDSGFYLCAWSVQQETQYFGPGTRLLVL.

The V gene is TRBV2, the J gene TRBJ2-2, with D possibly TRBD2 on 6 matching bases. In germline, CDR1 is SNHLY, CDR2 FYNNEI. V lost 9 bases, J lost 3 bases, and 14 bases lay in between. The CDR3 contains 14 residues. CDR3 nucleotide sequence: TGTGCCAGTAACCGGGAGTATCACACCGGGGAGCTGTTTTTT. It yields the protein CASNREYHTGELFF.

J is TRBJ2-7 and V is TRBV10-3, with 9 bases matching TRBD2. This CDR3 contains 16 residues. With 8 bases clipped from V and 2 bases from J, the junction kept 13 bases outside the gene matches. CDR1 is ENHRY and CDR2 is SYGVKD in the germline V gene. The CDR3 nucleotides read TGTGCCATCGCTTCACTAGCGGGCACCCGGGCCTACGAGCAGTACTTC. This sequence encodes CAIASLAGTRAYEQYF.